The clone carrying this T cell receptor beta chain has a single count. Its specificity is unknown. CDR1 is SGHNT, CDR2 YYREEE, per germline (reference sequence). This CDR3 spans 18 amino acids. Trimming removed 3 bases from V and 0 bases from J; junction bases left unmatched: 9. The data were taken from a study of CD8 T cells in ankylosing spondylitis. Study outcomes and limitations: Characteristic of ankylosing spondylitis blood, it appeared, was a TCR beta motif comprising about eight highly homologous variants. As reported, disease-linked clones showed significant enrichment in matched ankylosing spondylitis synovial fluid. A number of the motif variants had already been described in reactive arthritis synovial fluid and blood.

Construction of TCR beta libraries was performed using quantitative 5'-RACE with molecular barcodes. TCRdb ran MiXCR on the 5' RACE reads and lists one entry per CDR3 protein. The sample holds more than 150,000 distinct CDR3 sequences; roughly 13% are singletons and the top ten take approximately 16%. The chain couples TRBV5-4 to TRBJ2-1; 10 positions agree with TRBD1. The TCR comes from a male donor with ankylosing spondylitis or in good health (not recorded which). The sequenced material came from blood, either unsorted or a sorted T cell fraction (not recorded which). The CDR3 DNA follows: TGTGCCAGCAGCTGGCCCGGGACAGGGGTAAGCTCCTACAATGAGCAGTTCTTC. Its protein product is CASSWPGTGVSSYNEQFF.